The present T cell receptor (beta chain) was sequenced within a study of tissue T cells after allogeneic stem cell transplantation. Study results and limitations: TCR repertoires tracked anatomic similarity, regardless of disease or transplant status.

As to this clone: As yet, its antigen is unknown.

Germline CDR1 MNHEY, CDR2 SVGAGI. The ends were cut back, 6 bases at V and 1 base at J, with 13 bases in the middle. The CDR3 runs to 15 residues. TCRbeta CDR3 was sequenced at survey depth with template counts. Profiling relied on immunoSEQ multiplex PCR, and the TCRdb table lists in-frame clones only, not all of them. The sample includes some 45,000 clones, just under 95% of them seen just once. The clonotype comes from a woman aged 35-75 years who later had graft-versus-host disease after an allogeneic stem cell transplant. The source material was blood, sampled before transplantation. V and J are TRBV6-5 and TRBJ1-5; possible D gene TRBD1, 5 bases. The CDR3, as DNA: TGTGCCAGCAGCAGAACTTCAGGGAGCAATCAGCCCCAGCATTTT. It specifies CASSRTSGSNQPQHF.